This T cell receptor beta chain is drawn from a study of OX40 agonist ivuxolimab in advanced cancers. The table lists this clone with a count of one. Repertoires were generated with immunoSEQ multiplex PCR, while TCRdb's copy carries only in-frame clones and drops some. The table records 100,000 to 150,000 clones, about nine tenths of them present only once. CDR1 is LNHNV, CDR2 YYDKDF, per germline (reference sequence). V was clipped by 5 bases and J by 8 bases, with 12 bases between them. The CDR3 extends over 13 amino acids. Sequences were derived from CD4+ or CD8+ T cells sorted from blood, sampled in a trial of the OX40 agonist ivuxolimab. The chain joins TRBV15 to TRBJ1-4; D is perhaps TRBD1 (6 bases). This TCR derives from an adult with an advanced solid tumor such as melanoma, head and neck, liver or kidney cancer. The CDR3 reads CATSVYGGEKLFF. The CDR3 DNA reads TGTGCCACCAGCGTGTACGGGGGCGAAAAACTGTTTTTT. Full variable domain (rest looked up from reference TRBV15 and TRBJ1-4): DAMVIQNPRYQVTQFGKPVTLSCSQTLNHNVMYWYQQKSSQAPKLLFHYYDKDFNNEADTPDNFQSRRPNTSFCFLDIRSPGLGDTAMYLCATSVYGGEKLFFGSGTQLSVL.